The present TCR beta chain was sequenced within a study of blood T cell repertoires in COVID-19. Original methodology: It was from reference gene primer amplification that nucleated cell counts were estimated. Profiled with immunoSEQ multiplex PCR; TCRdb holds only in-frame clones, not every one. Clonal size and the V and J genes are those of that table, whereas D and trimming came from the DNA. Of under 300,000 clones listed, 70% to 90% are singletons. The CDR3 covers 13 residues. Germline values: CDR1 SGHNT, CDR2 YENEEA. J gave up 3 bases and V 5 bases, and 1 base lay outside the gene matches. The J gene is TRBJ2-5, the V gene TRBV11-3; 9 bases are a match to TRBD2. The sequence derives from a woman in her thirties or forties who had recovered from COVID-19. The sequencing sample was made of peripheral blood. The CDR3 nucleotides read TGTGCCAGCAGCAGACTAGCGGAAGAGACCCAGTACTTC. Protein: CASSRLAEETQYF.